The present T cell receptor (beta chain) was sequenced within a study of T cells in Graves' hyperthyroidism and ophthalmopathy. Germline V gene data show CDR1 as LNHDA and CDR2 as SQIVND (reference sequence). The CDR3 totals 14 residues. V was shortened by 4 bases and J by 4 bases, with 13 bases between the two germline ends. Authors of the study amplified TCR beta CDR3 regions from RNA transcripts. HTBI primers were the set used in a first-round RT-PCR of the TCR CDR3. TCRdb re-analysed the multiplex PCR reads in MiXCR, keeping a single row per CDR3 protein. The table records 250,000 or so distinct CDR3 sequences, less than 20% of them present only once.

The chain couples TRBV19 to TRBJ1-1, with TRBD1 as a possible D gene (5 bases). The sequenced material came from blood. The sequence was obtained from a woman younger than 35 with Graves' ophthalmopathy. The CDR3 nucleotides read TGTGCCAGTAGTAAGGGACTGAAGAGCACTGAAGCTTTCTTT. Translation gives CASSKGLKSTEAFF.